The TCR beta chain described here comes from a study of cytomegalovirus exposure and HLA in healthy donors. About the research overall: Some 85 million unique TCRs from HLA-typed donors were held in an early data release. Caucasian-associated ancestry cluster membership applied to less than 85% of 398 genotyped donors.

Overall study results and limits: In a later analysis, compared with equally common non-associated chains, HLA-associated beta chains were more expanded.

Germline CDR1 is MNHNS and CDR2 is SASEGT. The CDR3 runs to 13 residues. V lost 1 base to trimming and J lost 7 bases, with 10 bases between them. Use of 60 Vbeta and 13 Jbeta primers characterized the PCR. Some clones are missing from TCRdb's copy, which holds only in-frame ones; the method was immunoSEQ multiplex PCR. The data hold about 130,000 clones, with roughly 78% observed a single time. As to this clone: Its cognate antigen is unknown.

V usage is TRBV6-1 and J usage is TRBJ1-2; D is possibly TRBD1 (5 bases). Input material: PBMCs. This clonotype originated in a man in his forties in good health and CMV-seropositive. The CDR3 region has the DNA TGTGCCAGCAGTGAAGGGCAGGGTCGTGGCTACACCTTC. Its protein is CASSEGQGRGYTF.